One and the same sample provided the 29 T cell receptor beta chains below, sequenced in a study of cytomegalovirus exposure and HLA in healthy donors. Primers included in the PCR were 60 Vbeta and 13 Jbeta primers. The table came from immunoSEQ multiplex PCR; TCRdb's copy has only in-frame clones and leaves some out. The sample holds about 97,000 clones, approximately 73% seen once. Source material: PBMCs. These receptors all stem from a man between 35 and 55 years old in good health and CMV-seronegative.

In its sample, this clone was seen once. V is TRBV5-1 and J is TRBJ2-7; 11 bases agree with TRBD2. CDR3 length: 15 residues. The germline gives CDR1 SGHRS, CDR2 YFSETQ. The V gene end was trimmed by 6 bases and the J gene end by 0 bases; junction bases not matched to a gene: 5. The CDR3 sequence is CASTTGTSGSYEQYF. In DNA form, the CDR3 reads TGCGCCAGCACAACCGGGACTAGCGGCTCCTACGAGCAGTACTTC. Filled out from reference TRBV5-1 and TRBJ2-7, the complete variable domain reads KAGVTQTPRYLIKTRGQQVTLSCSPISGHRSVSWYQQTPGQGLQFLFEYFSETQRNKGNFPGRFSGRQFSNSRSEMNVSTLELGDSALYLCASTTGTSGSYEQYFGPGTRLTVT.

The chain links TRBV5-1 to TRBJ1-2, with D unresolved. Trimming left V 4 bases short and J 8 bases short, with 15 bases between. Germline loops: CDR1 SGHRS, CDR2 YFSETQ. The CDR3 consists of 13 residues. Here the CDR3 DNA reads TGCGCCAGCAGCATCGACCCTAGCGGCGGCTACACCTTC. Its protein is CASSIDPSGGYTF. The full variable domain, in which reference TRBV5-1 and TRBJ1-2 provide the parts outside the CDR3, is KAGVTQTPRYLIKTRGQQVTLSCSPISGHRSVSWYQQTPGQGLQFLFEYFSETQRNKGNFPGRFSGRQFSNSRSEMNVSTLELGDSALYLCASSIDPSGGYTFGSGTRLTVV.

This clone was counted at least ten times. The CDR3 is CASTPTGVAGLGEQYF. CDR3 sequence (DNA): TGTGCCAGCACCCCGACGGGGGTAGCCGGATTAGGGGAGCAGTACTTC. V usage is TRBV2 and J usage is TRBJ2-7; D possibly corresponds to TRBD2 (6 bases). Germline CDR1 SNHLY, CDR2 FYNNEI. This CDR3 comprises 16 residues. Trimming pared 7 bases from V and 7 bases from J, leaving 26 bases between.

As DNA, the CDR3 is TGTGCCAGCACCCTCCCTTCGCGATCATCCTACGAGCAGTACTTC. Translation: CASTLPSRSSYEQYF. The chain uses TRBV2 and TRBJ2-7; no reliable D call. CDR1 SNHLY and CDR2 FYNNEI come from the germline V gene. Between the trimmed V and J ends, which lost 7 bases and 1 base, there was a span of 17 bases. The CDR3 is 15 residues long. Variable domain in full (rest from reference TRBV2 and TRBJ2-7): EPEVTQTPSHQVTQMGQEVILRCVPISNHLYFYWYRQILGQKVEFLVSFYNNEISEKSEIFDDQFSVERPDGSNFTLKIRSTKLEDSAMYFCASTLPSRSSYEQYFGPGTRLTVT.

This chain links TRBV5-1 with TRBJ1-2; D possibly corresponds to TRBD1 (5 bases). Germline assignment: CDR1 SGHRS and CDR2 YFSETQ. V dropped 0 bases and J dropped 3 bases, with 15 bases sitting between them. The CDR3 runs to 16 residues. The CDR3 region has the DNA TGCGCCAGCAGCTTGGACGGACAAAACGCGTACTATGGCTACACCTTC. This codes for CASSLDGQNAYYGYTF.

V is TRBV27 and J is TRBJ2-3; TRBD2 matches 9 bases. Looked up from germline, CDR1 is MNHEY and CDR2 is SMNVEV (reference sequence). V was pared by 4 bases and J by 2 bases, with 4 bases of the junction left unmatched. The CDR3 length is 15 residues. The CDR3 DNA follows: TGTGCCAGCAGTTGGGAGCGGGGGGACACAGATACGCAGTATTTT. This sequence encodes CASSWERGDTDTQYF.

This clone was counted a few times. The CDR3 region is CASSEPGNTEAFF. CDR3 coding DNA: TGTGCCAGCAGTGAACCCGGGAACACTGAAGCTTTCTTT. The gene calls are TRBV25-1 and TRBJ1-1; no definite D call. The CDR3 runs to 13 residues. Germline V gene sequence: CDR1 MGHDK, CDR2 SYGVNS. The V end lost 2 bases, the J end lost 1 base, and 5 bases lay between the germline ends.

The chain links TRBV6-5 to TRBJ2-7; TRBD1 matches at 10 bases. Germline CDR1 reads MNHEY; CDR2 reads SVGAGI. This CDR3 contains 14 residues. Germline trimming cut 2 bases from V and 3 bases from J; bases unmatched to any gene: 1. The CDR3 loop is CASSYRDRGYEQYF. DNA of the CDR3: TGTGCCAGCAGTTACCGGGACAGGGGCTACGAGCAGTACTTC.

The J gene is TRBJ1-3, the V gene TRBV12-5; maybe TRBD1 (6 bases). CDR1 and CDR2 (germline): LGHNT, FRNRAP. There are 14 residues in the CDR3. V lost 5 bases, J lost 5 bases, and 13 bases lay in between. The CDR3, as DNA: TGTGCTAGTGGTCTCGGACAGTCGAGAAACACCATATATTTT. It specifies CASGLGQSRNTIYF.

The gene calls are TRBV4-3 and TRBJ1-4; TRBD1 aligns across 10 bases. J gave up 7 bases and V 2 bases, and 7 bases lay outside the gene matches. This CDR3 region has 16 residues. Germline CDR1 and CDR2: LGHNA and YSLEER. The CDR3 DNA reads as TGCGCCAGCAGCCAACAGCCCGGGACAGGGGCTGAAAAACTGTTTTTT. This translates into CASSQQPGTGAEKLFF.

The chain combines TRBV7-8 with TRBJ1-5, with D maybe TRBD1 (5 bases). Germline CDR1 SGHVS, CDR2 FQNEAQ. V lost 2 bases and J 2 bases, leaving 10 bases between the germline ends. The CDR3 length is 15 residues. In DNA form, the CDR3 reads TGTGCCAGCAGCTTACAGGGTCGAGGCAATCAGCCCCAGCATTTT. Amino acid sequence: CASSLQGRGNQPQHF.

This rearrangement joins TRBV28 to TRBJ1-5; D may be TRBD1 (6 bases). Trimming took 5 bases from V and 3 from J, leaving 14 bases between them. This CDR3 spans 15 amino acids. Germline V CDR1 and CDR2: MDHEN, SYDVKM. The CDR3 bases are TGTGCCAGCAGTCCCCGGACAGCTTACAATCAGCCCCAGCATTTT. It yields the protein CASSPRTAYNQPQHF. The full variable domain, in which reference TRBV28 and TRBJ1-5 provide the parts outside the CDR3, is DVKVTQSSRYLVKRTGEKVFLECVQDMDHENMFWYRQDPGLGLRLIYFSYDVKMKEKGDIPEGYSVSREKKERFSLILESASTNQTSMYLCASSPRTAYNQPQHFGDGTRLSIL.

This clone has a handful of counts. J is TRBJ1-3 and V is TRBV7-9, with no clear D. CDR1 SEHNR and CDR2 FQNEAQ come from the germline V gene (reference sequence). Trimming removed 5 bases at V and 5 bases at J, with 10 bases between. The CDR3 sequence is 13 residues long. CDR3 sequence (DNA): TGTGCCAGCAGCACAGAAGGTAGAAACACCATATATTTT. Its protein is CASSTEGRNTIYF.

The genes are TRBV7-9 and TRBJ2-7, with D possibly TRBD1 on 5 matching bases. This CDR3 has 14 amino acids. Germline CDR1 is SEHNR and CDR2 is FQNEAQ (reference sequence). Trimming cost V 5 bases and J 7 bases, with 18 bases left between them. Here the CDR3 reads CASSIDRPTEEQYF. The CDR3, as DNA: TGTGCCAGCAGCATAGACCGGCCGACAGAAGAGCAGTACTTC.

This clone was seen a single time. The rearrangement uses TRBV6-1 and TRBJ2-7; 11 nucleotides line up with TRBD2. Germline V gene lookup returns CDR1 MNHNS and CDR2 SASEGT. The V gene end was trimmed by 5 bases and the J gene end by 3 bases; junction bases not matched to a gene: 3. The CDR3 sequence is 14 residues long. CDR3 bases: TGTGCCAGCAGTACTAGCGGGGGCCTCTACGAGCAGTACTTC. Translated, it gives CASSTSGGLYEQYF.

The table lists this clone with a count of one. The J gene is TRBJ2-5, the V gene TRBV18; 8 bases map to TRBD2. With V trimmed by 2 bases and J by 4 bases, 0 bases remained unmatched. Germline V gene lookup returns CDR1 KGHSH and CDR2 LQKENI. This CDR3 is built from 13 residues. CDR3 in DNA: TGTGCCAGCTCACCAGCGGGGGGAGAGACCCAGTACTTC. It yields the protein CASSPAGGETQYF.

The chain recombines TRBV11-2 with TRBJ1-1; 9 bases are a match to TRBD1. CDR1 and CDR2 (germline): SGHAT, FQNNGV. The ends lost 5 bases at V and 5 bases at J; junction bases unmatched: 3. CDR3 length: 13 residues. The CDR3 sequence: CASSDGQGTEAFF. Written as DNA, the CDR3 is TGTGCCAGCAGCGACGGACAGGGGACTGAAGCTTTCTTT.

The rearrangement joins TRBV28 to TRBJ2-3; 10 bases align to TRBD1. Trimming took 7 bases from V and 2 from J; bases not matched to a gene: 15. The length of the CDR3 is 18 residues. Germline CDR1 reads MDHEN; CDR2 reads SYDVKM. CDR3 amino acids: CASKPGQGHRLITDTQYF. The CDR3 DNA sequence: TGTGCCAGCAAACCGGGACAGGGGCACCGTCTGATCACAGATACGCAGTATTTT.

Of note for this clone: A read error may produce the germline difference seen at one junction end. The rearrangement links TRBV13 to TRBJ1-2; 9 bases match TRBD1. Germline CDR1 and CDR2: PRHDT and FYEKMQ (reference sequence). CDR3 length: 9 residues. The CDR3 reads CASSMGQGF. The CDR3 DNA follows: TGTGCCAGCAGCATGGGACAGGGCTTC.

Here the CDR3 reads CASSTWTSRVTDTQYF. DNA for the CDR3: TGTGCCAGTAGTACTTGGACTAGCCGAGTCACAGATACGCAGTATTTT. This rearrangement joins TRBV19 to TRBJ2-3, with 8 bases aligning to TRBD2. V dropped 4 bases and J dropped 2; count of bases not matched to a gene: 8. Germline V lookup: CDR1 LNHDA, CDR2 SQIVND (reference sequence). CDR3 size: 16 residues.

The V and J genes are TRBV5-1 and TRBJ1-3; 8 bases are shared with TRBD1. From germline, CDR1 is SGHRS and CDR2 YFSETQ. Trimming took 1 base from V and 6 from J; bases not matched to a gene: 3. The CDR3 length is 14 residues. CDR3 protein: CASSLSGGENTIYF. The CDR3 DNA reads TGCGCCAGCAGCTTGTCAGGGGGCGAAAACACCATATATTTT.

This clone was seen just once. The CDR3 region has the DNA TGTGCCAGCACCCCAAGGTCGCTAGCGGGCATAACAGATACGCAGTATTTT. Encoded protein: CASTPRSLAGITDTQYF. J is TRBJ2-3 and V is TRBV7-9; 8 nucleotides match TRBD2. In germline, CDR1 is SEHNR, CDR2 FQNEAQ (reference sequence). The CDR3 is 17 residues long. The V gene end was trimmed by 7 bases and the J gene end by 3 bases; junction bases not matched to a gene: 15.

The genes are TRBV19 and TRBJ1-1; D is unresolved. Per germline, CDR1 LNHDA and CDR2 SQIVND (reference sequence). The length of the CDR3 is 14 residues. The V end lost 3 bases, the J end lost 0 bases, and 8 bases lay between the germline ends. The CDR3 is CASSIRGLNTEAFF. CDR3 nucleotide sequence: TGTGCCAGTAGTATTCGGGGTCTGAACACTGAAGCTTTCTTT.

The gene calls are TRBV27 and TRBJ2-7; 8 bases match TRBD1. Germline values: CDR1 MNHEY, CDR2 SMNVEV (reference sequence). The V segment lost 7 bases and the J segment 3 bases; nucleotides outside the gene matches: 11. This CDR3 is 15 amino acids long. DNA of the CDR3: TGTGCCAGCAAACAAAAGGGCGGACAGGGCTACGAGCAGTACTTC. This encodes CASKQKGGQGYEQYF.

V usage is TRBV28 and J usage is TRBJ1-1; perhaps TRBD1 as D (6 bases). The CDR3 spans 13 residues. From germline, CDR1 is MDHEN and CDR2 SYDVKM. V was trimmed by 7 bases and J by 7 bases, leaving 16 bases between them. The CDR3 here is CASTLMGADEAFF. The CDR3 region has the DNA TGTGCCAGCACCCTCATGGGGGCGGATGAAGCTTTCTTT.

V is TRBV7-9 and J is TRBJ2-7; 7 bases are a match to TRBD1. In germline, CDR1 is SEHNR, CDR2 FQNEAQ (reference sequence). CDR3 size: 13 residues. V dropped 5 bases and J dropped 12; count of bases not matched to a gene: 13. This chain's CDR3 is CASSPAPWDSLYF. As DNA, the CDR3 is TGTGCCAGCAGCCCTGCCCCCTGGGACAGTTTGTACTTC.

The chain is built from TRBV28 and TRBJ2-1; D is perhaps TRBD1 (5 bases). Germline CDR1 and CDR2: MDHEN and SYDVKM. The CDR3 loop spans 14 amino acids. V shed 9 bases and J shed 0 bases, with 12 bases lying between them. CDR3 loop: CASMLGLSYNEQFF. CDR3 DNA: TGTGCCAGTATGTTGGGGCTCTCCTACAATGAGCAGTTCTTC.

V and J are TRBV28 and TRBJ1-1; tentative D call: TRBD1 (5 bases). Trimming pared 7 bases from V and 6 bases from J, leaving 18 bases between. The germline V gene has CDR1 MDHEN and CDR2 SYDVKM. The CDR3 covers 14 residues. The CDR3 here is CASNVGGKGSEAFF. For the CDR3, the DNA is TGTGCCAGCAATGTCGGGGGAAAAGGCTCTGAAGCTTTCTTT.

This chain links TRBV6-1 with TRBJ2-7; D perhaps matches TRBD2 (6 bases). V lost 6 bases to trimming and J lost 5 bases, with 20 bases between them. This CDR3 comprises 15 residues. Germline-derived CDR1 and CDR2 are MNHNS and SASEGT. CDR3 bases: TGTGCCAGCAGAGAGGGGCCTTTCGGCGGGAACGAGCAGTACTTC. It is translated as CASREGPFGGNEQYF.